The entry that follows covers one TCR beta chain sequence. Its antigen target is currently unknown. The sample holds no much larger clone one base away, and base qualities are not on file. The sample originates from a study of blood T cell repertoires in COVID-19 (dated by TCRdb to 2020 to 2021). With respect to the entire study: Samples covering the acute and convalescent phases of COVID-19 were provided by collaborators in the United States, Italy and Spain. The samples were drawn from two sources: the first 160 participants of the ongoing ImmuneRACE study, and 1,200 or so subjects contributed by 6 global collaborators. Deeply sampled blood TCRbeta repertoires from subjects exposed to, actively infected with, or recovered from COVID-19 were included in the dataset. Sample metadata almost always included a de-identified subject ID, COVID-19 status, age in years and sex. Where available, HLA class I and class II types were obtained from metadata supplied by the sample provider rather than from assay-based typing. The repertoires were released in a freely available public database meant as a resource for research on the immune response to SARS-CoV-2. The prospective study material was composed of cDNA or gDNA derived from T cells, B-cell-depleted T cells, or PBMCs.

TCRbeta CDR3 regions were amplified from genomic DNA using the immunoSEQ Assay, a bias-controlled multiplex PCR. The original pipeline was this. The number of nucleated cells in each sample was estimated from the amplification of reference gene primers within the assay. Sequence reads were collapsed and filtered to measure the absolute abundance of every unique TCRbeta CDR3 rearrangement. For each sample, productive Simpson clonality was calculated as the square root of Simpson's diversity index across productive rearrangements. In its TCRdb copy, this immuneACCESS table keeps in-frame sequences only and misses some clones. Where compared with another copy, unresolved V genes explain less than half of these, and the others have no known cause. Clone size and V and J calls were adopted from that table, with D and trimming inferred from the DNA. For this sample there are 310,000 or so clones; approximately 82% appear just once. The ten largest clones add up to 1.2% of the sample.

Whole blood was collected in K2EDTA tubes by collaborating institutions according to the institutions' own protocols. For TCRbeta analysis, collaborators shipped samples in one of three forms: frozen whole blood, isolated PBMCs, or DNA extracted from either of those sample types. Broad study findings and their caveats: Clinical and demographic metadata were provided uncurated, with the amount varying by source and participant.

The sample comprised peripheral blood. The source of this sequence is a woman in her 50s with acute or convalescent COVID-19.

The DNA sequence reads TGTGCCTGGAGTGTTGGCCAGGGTTACAATCAGCCCCAGCATTTT. It encodes CAWSVGQGYNQPQHF. The chain was built from TRBV30 and TRBJ1-5, and TRBD1 may be the D gene, going by 5 matching bases. The germline ends are 12 bases apart after V is trimmed by 0 bases and J by 3 bases. The germline V gene (reference sequence) yields GTSNPN for CDR1 and SVGIG for CDR2. The CDR3 starts with the cysteine, ends with the phenylalanine, and has 15 residues. The sequence is cut down to CDR3 DNA, 45 bases in frame from base 1. The full variable domain, completed from the reference TRBV30 and TRBJ1-5 proteins outside the CDR3, reads SQTIHQWPATLVQPVGSPLSLECTVEGTSNPNLYWYRQAAGRGLQLLFYSVGIGQISSEVPQNLSASRPQDRQFILSSKKLLLSDSGFYLCAWSVGQGYNQPQHFGDGTRLSIL.